The text below deals with one TCR beta chain. Per the authors' pipeline: Amplified reference gene primers provided the basis for estimating nucleated cell counts. Clones were sequenced by immunoSEQ multiplex PCR, and TCRdb holds only the in-frame ones, with some missing. V and J calls and clone size follow that table, whereas D and trimming were derived from the DNA. The sample records around 250,000 clones, over 80% being singletons. The data stem from a study of blood T cell repertoires in COVID-19. As for the study in general: The cDNA or gDNA used as material had been derived from T cells, B-cell-depleted T cells, or PBMCs.

Cohorts were determined from participant-reported clinical history. It was within 2 weeks before study entry that exposed participants met a COVID-19 case. This CDR3 has 16 residues. Trimming took 5 bases from V and 1 from J, leaving 16 bases between them. Germline values: CDR1 SGHAT, CDR2 FQNNGV. The sequencing input was PBMCs or T cells enriched from blood (not recorded which). The TCR was taken from a woman aged 40 to 49 who had been exposed to COVID-19. The rearrangement joins TRBV11-2 to TRBJ2-3; D is perhaps TRBD2 (6 bases). The CDR3 is CASSPSLGLRTDTQYF. CDR3 nucleotide sequence: TGTGCCAGCAGCCCTTCTCTGGGACTTCGCACAGATACGCAGTATTTT.